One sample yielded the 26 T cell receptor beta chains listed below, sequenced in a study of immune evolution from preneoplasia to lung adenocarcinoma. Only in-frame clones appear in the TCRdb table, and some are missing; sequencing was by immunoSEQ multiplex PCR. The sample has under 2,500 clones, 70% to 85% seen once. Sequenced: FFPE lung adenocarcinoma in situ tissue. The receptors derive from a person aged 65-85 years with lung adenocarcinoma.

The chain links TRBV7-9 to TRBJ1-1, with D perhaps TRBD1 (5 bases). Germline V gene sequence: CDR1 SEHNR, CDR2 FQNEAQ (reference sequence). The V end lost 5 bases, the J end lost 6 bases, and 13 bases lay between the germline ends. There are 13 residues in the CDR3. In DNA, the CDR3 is TGTGCCAGCAGCCCGGGGGGTAGCGCTGAAGCTTTCTTT. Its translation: CASSPGGSAEAFF. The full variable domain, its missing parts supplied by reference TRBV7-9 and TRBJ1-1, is DTGVSQNPRHKITKRGQNVTFRCDPISEHNRLYWYRQTLGQGPEFLTYFQNEAQLEKSRLLSDRFSAERPKGSFSTLEIQRTEQGDSAMYLCASSPGGSAEAFFGQGTRLTVV.

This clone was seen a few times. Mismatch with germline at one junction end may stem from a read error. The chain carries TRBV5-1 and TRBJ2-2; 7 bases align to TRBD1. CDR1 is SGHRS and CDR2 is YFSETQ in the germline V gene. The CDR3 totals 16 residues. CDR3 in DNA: TGCGCCAGCAGCTTGGACAGGGGATCGAACTCCGGGGAGCTGTTTTTT. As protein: CASSLDRGSNSGELFF. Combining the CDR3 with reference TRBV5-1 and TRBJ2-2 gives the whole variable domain KAGVTQTPRYLIKTRGQQVTLSCSPISGHRSVSWYQQTPGQGLQFLFEYFSETQRNKGNFPGRFSGRQFSNSRSEMNVSTLELGDSALYLCASSLDRGSNSGELFFGEGSRLTVL.

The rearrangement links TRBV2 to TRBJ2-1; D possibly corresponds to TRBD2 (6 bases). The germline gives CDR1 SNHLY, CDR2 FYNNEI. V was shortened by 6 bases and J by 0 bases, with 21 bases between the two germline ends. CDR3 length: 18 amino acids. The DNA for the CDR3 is TGTGCCAGCAGAGGGCCGACTAGGCCCCTGAGCTCCTACAATGAGCAGTTCTTC. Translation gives CASRGPTRPLSSYNEQFF.

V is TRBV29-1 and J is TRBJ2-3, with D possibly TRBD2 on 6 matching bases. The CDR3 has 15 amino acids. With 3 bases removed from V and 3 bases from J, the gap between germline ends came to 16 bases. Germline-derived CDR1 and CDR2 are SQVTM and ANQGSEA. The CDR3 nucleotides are TGCAGCGTTGAGGGGCCCCGGAGGGTAACAGATACGCAGTATTTT. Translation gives CSVEGPRRVTDTQYF.

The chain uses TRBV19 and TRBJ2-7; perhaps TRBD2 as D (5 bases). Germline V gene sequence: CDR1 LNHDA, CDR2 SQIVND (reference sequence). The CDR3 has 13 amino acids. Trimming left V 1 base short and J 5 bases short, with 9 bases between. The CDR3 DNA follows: TGTGCCAGTAGTATAGCGGGAATTAACGAGCAGTACTTC. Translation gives CASSIAGINEQYF.

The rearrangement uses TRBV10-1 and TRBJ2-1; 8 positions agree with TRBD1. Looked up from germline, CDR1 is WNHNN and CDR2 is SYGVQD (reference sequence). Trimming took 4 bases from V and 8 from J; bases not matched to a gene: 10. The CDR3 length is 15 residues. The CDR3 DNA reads TGCGCCAGCAGTGGGGGGACAGGTGGGGTCGATGAGCAGTTCTTC. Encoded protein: CASSGGTGGVDEQFF.

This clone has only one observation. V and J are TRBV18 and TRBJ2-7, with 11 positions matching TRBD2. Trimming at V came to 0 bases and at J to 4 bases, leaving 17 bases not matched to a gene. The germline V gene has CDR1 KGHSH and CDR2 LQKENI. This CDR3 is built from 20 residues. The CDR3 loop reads CASSPPTTGIFASGRYEQYF. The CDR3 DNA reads TGTGCCAGCTCACCACCGACGACAGGGATATTCGCTAGCGGGAGGTACGAGCAGTACTTC. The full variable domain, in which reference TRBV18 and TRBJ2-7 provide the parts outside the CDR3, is NAGVMQNPRHLVRRRGQEARLRCSPMKGHSHVYWYRQLPEEGLKFMVYLQKENIIDESGMPKERFSAEFPKEGPSILRIQQVVRGDSAAYFCASSPPTTGIFASGRYEQYFGPGTRLTVT.

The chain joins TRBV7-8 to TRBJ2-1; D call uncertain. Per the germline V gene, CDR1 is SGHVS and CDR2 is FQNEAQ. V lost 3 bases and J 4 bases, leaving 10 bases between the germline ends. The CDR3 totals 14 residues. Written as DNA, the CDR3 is TGTGCCAGCAGCTTTAGGGCCCCTTACAATGAGCAGTTCTTC. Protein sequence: CASSFRAPYNEQFF.

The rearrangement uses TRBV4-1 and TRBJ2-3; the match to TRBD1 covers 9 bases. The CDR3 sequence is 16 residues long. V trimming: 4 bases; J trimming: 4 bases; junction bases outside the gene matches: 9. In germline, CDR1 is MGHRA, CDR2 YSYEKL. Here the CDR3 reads CASSRGTGWLPDTQYF. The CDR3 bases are TGCGCCAGCAGCCGTGGGACAGGGTGGCTCCCAGATACGCAGTATTTT.

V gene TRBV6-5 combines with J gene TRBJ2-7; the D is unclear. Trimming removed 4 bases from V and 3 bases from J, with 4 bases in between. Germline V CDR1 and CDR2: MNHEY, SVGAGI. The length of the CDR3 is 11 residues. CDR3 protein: CASSSLYEQYF. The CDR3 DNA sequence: TGTGCCAGCAGTTCCCTCTACGAGCAGTACTTC.

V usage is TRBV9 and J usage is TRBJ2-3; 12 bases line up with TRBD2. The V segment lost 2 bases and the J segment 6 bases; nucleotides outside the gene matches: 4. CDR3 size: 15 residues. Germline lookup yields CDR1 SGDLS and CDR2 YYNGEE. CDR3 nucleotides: TGTGCCAGCAGCGTCACTAGCGGGGGGTACGATACGCAGTATTTT. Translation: CASSVTSGGYDTQYF.

The CDR3 protein is CASSIQGGIYEQYF. CDR3 in DNA: TGTGCCAGTAGTATCCAGGGCGGAATTTACGAGCAGTACTTC. The rearrangement uses TRBV19 and TRBJ2-7; tentative D call: TRBD1 (5 bases). The ends were cut back, 3 bases at V and 4 bases at J, with 13 bases in the middle. This CDR3 spans 14 amino acids. CDR1 is LNHDA and CDR2 is SQIVND in the germline V gene (reference sequence).

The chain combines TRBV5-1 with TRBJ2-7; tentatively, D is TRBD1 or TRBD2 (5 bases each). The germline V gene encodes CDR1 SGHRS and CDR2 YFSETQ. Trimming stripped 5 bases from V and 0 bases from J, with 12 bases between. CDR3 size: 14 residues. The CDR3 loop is CASRRRDDSYEQYF. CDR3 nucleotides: TGCGCCAGCAGGAGACGGGACGACTCCTACGAGCAGTACTTC.

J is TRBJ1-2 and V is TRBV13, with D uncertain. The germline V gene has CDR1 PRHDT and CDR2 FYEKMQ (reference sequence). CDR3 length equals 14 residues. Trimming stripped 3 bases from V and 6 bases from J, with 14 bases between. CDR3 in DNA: TGTGCCAGCAGCTTCCTCCTGGGGAACGATGGCTACACCTTC. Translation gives CASSFLLGNDGYTF.

In DNA, the CDR3 is TGTGCCAGCAGCTCTGGACCCACGATTAGCACAGATACGCAGTATTTT. Translation: CASSSGPTISTDTQYF. The rearrangement uses TRBV5-4 and TRBJ2-3; no clear D gene. The germline V gene has CDR1 SGHNT and CDR2 YYREEE (reference sequence). This CDR3 is 16 amino acids long. Trimming cost V 3 bases and J 0 bases, with 14 bases left between them.

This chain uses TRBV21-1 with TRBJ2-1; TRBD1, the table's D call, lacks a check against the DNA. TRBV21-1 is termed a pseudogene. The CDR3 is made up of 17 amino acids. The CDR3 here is CASSATRDRGSYNEQFF. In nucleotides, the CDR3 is TGTGCCAGCAGCGCAACCCGGGACAGGGGTTCCTACAATGAGCAGTTCTTC.

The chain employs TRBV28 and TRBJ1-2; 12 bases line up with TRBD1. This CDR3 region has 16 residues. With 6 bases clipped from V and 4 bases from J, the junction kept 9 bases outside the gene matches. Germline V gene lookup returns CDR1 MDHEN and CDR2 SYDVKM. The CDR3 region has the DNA TGTGCCAGCAGGACGGGACAGGGGGCGCGCGGCTATGGCTACACCTTC. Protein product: CASRTGQGARGYGYTF.

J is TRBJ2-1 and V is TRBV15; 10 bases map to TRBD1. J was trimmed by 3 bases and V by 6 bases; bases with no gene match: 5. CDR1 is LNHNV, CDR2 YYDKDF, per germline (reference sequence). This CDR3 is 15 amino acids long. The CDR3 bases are TGTGCCACCAGTTGGACAGGGGGGGACTACAATGAGCAGTTCTTC. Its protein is CATSWTGGDYNEQFF.

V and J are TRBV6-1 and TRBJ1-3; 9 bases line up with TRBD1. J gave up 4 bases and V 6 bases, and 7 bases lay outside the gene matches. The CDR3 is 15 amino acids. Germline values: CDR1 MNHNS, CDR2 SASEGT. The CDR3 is CASRPLDRGGNTIYF. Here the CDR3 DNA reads TGTGCCAGCAGGCCCTTGGACAGGGGAGGAAACACCATATATTTT.

The chain's CDR3 is CASRHDRSFEQYF. As DNA, the CDR3 is TGTGCCAGCAGACATGACCGTTCGTTCGAGCAGTACTTC. This chain connects TRBV6-5 to TRBJ2-7; D is undetermined. Germline assignment: CDR1 MNHEY and CDR2 SVGAGI. The CDR3 is made up of 13 amino acids. V lost 6 bases, J lost 6 bases, and 15 bases lay in between.

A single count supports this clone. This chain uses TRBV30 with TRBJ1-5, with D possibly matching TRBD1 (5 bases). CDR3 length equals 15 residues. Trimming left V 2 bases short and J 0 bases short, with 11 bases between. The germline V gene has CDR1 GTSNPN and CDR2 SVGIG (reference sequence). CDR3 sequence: CAWSPGLYSNQPQHF. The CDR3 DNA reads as TGTGCCTGGAGTCCGGGACTTTATAGCAATCAGCCCCAGCATTTT.

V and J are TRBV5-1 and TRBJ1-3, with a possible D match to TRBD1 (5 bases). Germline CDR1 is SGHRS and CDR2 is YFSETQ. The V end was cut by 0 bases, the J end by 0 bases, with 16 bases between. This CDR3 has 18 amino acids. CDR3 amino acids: CASSLAPLGASSGNTIYF. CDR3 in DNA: TGCGCCAGCAGCTTGGCGCCCCTCGGGGCCAGCTCTGGAAACACCATATATTTT.

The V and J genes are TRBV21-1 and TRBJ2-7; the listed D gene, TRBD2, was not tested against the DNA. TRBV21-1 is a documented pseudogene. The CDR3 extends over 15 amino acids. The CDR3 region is CASSNHMDASGEQYF. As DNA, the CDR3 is TGTGCCAGCAGCAACCACATGGATGCGTCGGGAGAGCAGTACTTC.

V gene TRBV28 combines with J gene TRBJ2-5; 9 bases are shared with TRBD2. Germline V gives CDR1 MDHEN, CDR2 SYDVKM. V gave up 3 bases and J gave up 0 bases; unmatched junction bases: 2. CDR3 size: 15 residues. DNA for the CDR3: TGTGCCAGCAGTTTGCCTAGCGGGGACCAAGAGACCCAGTACTTC. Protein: CASSLPSGDQETQYF.

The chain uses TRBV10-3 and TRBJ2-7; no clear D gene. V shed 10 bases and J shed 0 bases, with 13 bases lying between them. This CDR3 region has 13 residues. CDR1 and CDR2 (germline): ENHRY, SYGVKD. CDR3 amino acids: CATGLMDSYEQYF. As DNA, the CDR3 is TGTGCCACCGGGCTAATGGACTCCTACGAGCAGTACTTC.

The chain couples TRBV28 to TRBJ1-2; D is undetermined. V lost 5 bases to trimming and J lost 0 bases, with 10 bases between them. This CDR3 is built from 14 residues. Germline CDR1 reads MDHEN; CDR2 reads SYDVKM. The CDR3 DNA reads TGTGCCAGCAGTCATGACGCTGCTAACTATGGCTACACCTTC. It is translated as CASSHDAANYGYTF.